One sample yielded the 27 T cell receptor beta chains listed below, sequenced in a study of blood T cell repertoires in COVID-19. Measured with immunoSEQ multiplex PCR; TCRdb has only the in-frame clones, and not every one. This sample has about 55,000 clones, with about nine tenths found just once. The sequenced sample was peripheral blood. These receptors all come from a man in his sixties with active COVID-19.

The genes are TRBV6-5 and TRBJ2-5; 13 bases are shared with TRBD2. Germline V gene data show CDR1 as MNHEY and CDR2 as SVGAGI. The CDR3 length is 15 residues. The V segment lost 5 bases and the J segment 6 bases; nucleotides outside the gene matches: 6. The CDR3 DNA is TGTGCCAGCAGTCCCGGACTAGCGGGAGTCAAGACCCAGTACTTC. It yields the protein CASSPGLAGVKTQYF.

The chain has TRBV9 and TRBJ2-2, with D perhaps matching TRBD2 (6 bases). Trimming removed 0 bases at V and 7 bases at J, with 13 bases between. Per the germline V gene, CDR1 is SGDLS and CDR2 is YYNGEE. The CDR3 length is 15 residues. CDR3 loop: CASSVVAGKVGELFF. As DNA, the CDR3 is TGTGCCAGCAGCGTAGTTGCGGGAAAGGTCGGGGAGCTGTTTTTT.

The chain uses TRBV2 and TRBJ2-1, with D tentatively TRBD2 (6 bases). This CDR3 has 14 amino acids. V gave up 4 bases and J gave up 4 bases, with 11 bases separating them. Germline assignment: CDR1 SNHLY and CDR2 FYNNEI. The CDR3, as DNA: TGTGCCAGCAGTGCGACTAGTGGGTACAATGAGCAGTTCTTC. This codes for CASSATSGYNEQFF.

The V call is TRBV4-2, the J call TRBJ2-5, with D maybe TRBD1 (6 bases). V lost 1 base and J lost 4, with 16 bases in between. The CDR3 spans 16 residues. Germline-derived CDR1 and CDR2 are LGHNA and YNFKEQ. The CDR3 DNA follows: TGTGCCAGCAGCCAAGTTACAGGGAGAGGACCAGAGACCCAGTACTTC. It specifies CASSQVTGRGPETQYF.

The rearrangement uses TRBV6-1 and TRBJ1-2; a weak D match, TRBD1 (5 bases). Per germline, CDR1 MNHNS and CDR2 SASEGT. The CDR3 length is 16 residues. V was pared by 1 base and J by 1 base, with 13 bases between. The chain's CDR3 is CASSEGWGLLNYGYTF. The CDR3 DNA reads TGTGCCAGCAGTGAAGGCTGGGGACTCCTTAACTATGGCTACACCTTC.

The chain joins TRBV7-8 to TRBJ2-5; a weak D match, TRBD2 (5 bases). V lost 5 bases to trimming and J lost 4 bases, with 14 bases between them. Per the germline V gene, CDR1 is SGHVS and CDR2 is FQNEAQ. The CDR3 length is 14 residues. The CDR3 region is CASSRARDRETQYF. Here the CDR3 DNA reads TGTGCCAGCAGCCGAGCGAGGGATCGAGAGACCCAGTACTTC. Drawing the rest from reference TRBV7-8 and TRBJ2-5, the complete variable domain is GAGVSQSPRYKVAKRGQDVALRCDPISGHVSLFWYQQALGQGPEFLTYFQNEAQLDKSGLPSDRFFAERPEGSVSTLKIQRTQQEDSAVYLCASSRARDRETQYFGPGTRLLVL.

This clone appeared once. The rearrangement joins TRBV7-8 to TRBJ1-1; D not resolved. Germline CDR1 is SGHVS and CDR2 is FQNEAQ. This CDR3 contains 14 residues. Trimming pared 0 bases from V and 0 bases from J, leaving 5 bases between. The CDR3 loop is CASSLANMNTEAFF. The CDR3 DNA reads TGTGCCAGCAGCTTAGCCAACATGAACACTGAAGCTTTCTTT.

The chain is built from TRBV7-6 and TRBJ2-3; 7 bases fit TRBD1. Germline V gene data show CDR1 as SGHVS and CDR2 as FNYEAQ. The CDR3 is 17 amino acids. Trimming at V came to 5 bases and at J to 6 bases, leaving 17 bases not matched to a gene. CDR3 sequence reads: CASSLRPRTGSRDTQYF. The CDR3 DNA is TGTGCCAGCAGCCTACGGCCTAGGACAGGATCGAGGGATACGCAGTATTTT.

The V call is TRBV19, the J call TRBJ1-2; 7 bases fit TRBD1. Per the germline V gene, CDR1 is LNHDA and CDR2 is SQIVND (reference sequence). The CDR3 spans 13 residues. J lost 6 bases, V lost 3 bases, and 4 bases had no gene match. CDR3 amino acids: CASSMTGYDGYTF. CDR3 bases: TGTGCCAGTAGTATGACAGGGTATGATGGCTACACCTTC.

The chain is built from TRBV19 and TRBJ2-2; 14 nucleotides match TRBD2. CDR1 LNHDA and CDR2 SQIVND come from the germline V gene (reference sequence). V lost 7 bases and J lost 7; bases outside the gene matches: 11. This CDR3 region has 17 residues. The CDR3 DNA reads as TGTGCCAGTAATTCTGGACTAGCGGGAGGTTACGGCGGGGAGCTGTTTTTT. This sequence encodes CASNSGLAGGYGGELFF.

The chain carries TRBV10-3 and TRBJ2-7; the match to TRBD2 covers 8 bases. The CDR3 totals 14 residues. Germline trimming cut 4 bases from V and 3 bases from J; bases unmatched to any gene: 5. From germline, CDR1 is ENHRY and CDR2 SYGVKD. This chain's CDR3 is CAISGASGHYEQYF. CDR3 nucleotides: TGTGCCATCAGTGGGGCTAGCGGGCACTACGAGCAGTACTTC.

The J gene is TRBJ2-1, the V gene TRBV7-3, with 7 bases lining up with TRBD2. This CDR3 region has 14 residues. Germline V gene data show CDR1 as SGHTA and CDR2 as FQGTGA. Trimming cost V 2 bases and J 7 bases; bases outside gene matches: 5. The CDR3 is CASSLAGAMNEQFF. CDR3 in DNA: TGTGCCAGCAGCTTAGCGGGAGCGATGAATGAGCAGTTCTTC.

This rearrangement joins TRBV7-8 to TRBJ1-1; TRBD1 aligns across 7 bases. This CDR3 is built from 15 residues. V trimming: 5 bases; J trimming: 1 base; junction bases outside the gene matches: 7. Germline CDR1 is SGHVS and CDR2 is FQNEAQ. Here the CDR3 reads CASSEDRSRNTEAFF. The CDR3 coding sequence is TGTGCCAGCAGCGAGGACAGGTCCAGGAACACTGAAGCTTTCTTT.

J is TRBJ2-1 and V is TRBV2; 7 bases fit TRBD2. J gave up 10 bases and V 3 bases, and 0 bases lay outside the gene matches. Germline V gene lookup returns CDR1 SNHLY and CDR2 FYNNEI. This CDR3 region has 11 residues. Here the CDR3 reads CASSDGGEQFF. The DNA for the CDR3 is TGTGCCAGCAGTGACGGGGGGGAGCAGTTCTTC. The full variable domain, in which reference TRBV2 and TRBJ2-1 provide the parts outside the CDR3, is EPEVTQTPSHQVTQMGQEVILRCVPISNHLYFYWYRQILGQKVEFLVSFYNNEISEKSEIFDDQFSVERPDGSNFTLKIRSTKLEDSAMYFCASSDGGEQFFGPGTRLTVL.

V gene TRBV18 combines with J gene TRBJ1-5; 7 nucleotides line up with TRBD1. CDR1 and CDR2 from the germline V gene are KGHSH and LQKENI. This CDR3 contains 14 residues. V lost 2 bases, J lost 4 bases, and 2 bases stayed unmatched. The CDR3 is CASSPGDRNQPQHF. CDR3 bases: TGTGCCAGCTCACCAGGGGACAGAAATCAGCCCCAGCATTTT.

DNA of the CDR3: TGCGCCAGCAGCTTGAGGGCAGGGGCTAATGAAAAACTGTTTTTT. It specifies CASSLRAGANEKLFF. This chain connects TRBV5-1 to TRBJ1-4; TRBD1 is a possible D gene (6 bases). The CDR3 consists of 15 residues. V was trimmed by 1 base and J by 3 bases, leaving 10 bases between them. From germline, CDR1 is SGHRS and CDR2 YFSETQ.

V is TRBV19 and J is TRBJ1-1; 7 bases agree with TRBD1. Germline V gene lookup returns CDR1 LNHDA and CDR2 SQIVND (reference sequence). V shed 9 bases, J shed 3 bases, and the junction held 13 bases outside the gene matches. CDR3 length equals 15 residues. The CDR3, as DNA: TGTGCCAGCCGACCTTTACAGGGGATGGACACTGAAGCTTTCTTT. This translates into CASRPLQGMDTEAFF.

The CDR3 DNA reads TGTGCCTGGACTCCACTTAACTATGGCTACACCTTC. Translation: CAWTPLNYGYTF. The V gene is TRBV30, the J gene TRBJ1-2; D gene ambiguous. V lost 4 bases to trimming and J lost 1 base, with 7 bases between them. Germline loops: CDR1 GTSNPN, CDR2 SVGIG (reference sequence). The CDR3 has 12 amino acids.

This clone has a single count. The chain carries TRBV6-5 and TRBJ2-7; TRBD1 matches 7 bases. V lost 6 bases, J lost 4 bases, and 9 bases stayed unmatched. CDR1 is MNHEY, CDR2 SVGAGI, per germline. The CDR3 contains 14 residues. CDR3 protein: CASRMGQSDYEQYF. The CDR3 DNA is TGTGCCAGCAGGATGGGACAGTCAGATTACGAGCAGTACTTC.

This chain connects TRBV18 to TRBJ2-3, with 10 bases fitting TRBD1. Germline CDR1 is KGHSH and CDR2 is LQKENI. The ends lost 2 bases at V and 6 bases at J; junction bases unmatched: 8. The CDR3 spans 16 residues. The CDR3 DNA sequence: TGTGCCAGCTCACCAAGGGACAGGGGATTGGCGGATACGCAGTATTTT. Its protein is CASSPRDRGLADTQYF.

This chain links TRBV20-1 with TRBJ2-3, with a possible D match to TRBD1 (6 bases). The CDR3 extends over 11 amino acids. In germline, CDR1 is DFQATT, CDR2 SNEGSKA (reference sequence). Trimming pared 6 bases from V and 6 bases from J, leaving 10 bases between. CDR3 sequence (DNA): TGCAGTGCCGTGAGGGGGGATACGCAGTATTTT. It translates to CSAVRGDTQYF.

The chain combines TRBV11-1 with TRBJ2-7; D gene ambiguous. The germline V gene encodes CDR1 SGHAT and CDR2 FQDESV (reference sequence). V was clipped by 5 bases and J by 0 bases, with 14 bases between them. The CDR3 spans 15 residues. The CDR3 reads CASSAATVSSYEQYF. The CDR3, as DNA: TGTGCCAGCAGCGCCGCAACAGTTAGCTCCTACGAGCAGTACTTC.

The table lists this clone with a count of one. CDR3 DNA: TGCAGTGCTAGTGTTTGGGACAGCCAAGAGACCCAGTACTTC. Its protein is CSASVWDSQETQYF. The gene calls are TRBV20-1 and TRBJ2-5; 7 positions agree with TRBD1. The CDR3 totals 14 residues. Germline assignment: CDR1 DFQATT and CDR2 SNEGSKA (reference sequence). Unmatched junction bases numbered 5, after V lost 3 bases and J lost 1 base.

The chain couples TRBV7-2 to TRBJ2-1; possibly TRBD2 for D (5 bases). The CDR3 runs to 12 residues. V shed 5 bases and J shed 4 bases, with 6 bases lying between them. Germline V lookup: CDR1 SGHTA, CDR2 FQGNSA. CDR3 coding DNA: TGTGCCAGCAGCCGGGGATACAATGAGCAGTTCTTC. Residues: CASSRGYNEQFF.

The V gene is TRBV12-3 or TRBV12-4, the J gene TRBJ2-7, with 9 nucleotides matching TRBD1. The CDR3 runs to 13 residues. V gave up 3 bases and J gave up 3 bases; unmatched junction bases: 0. The CDR3, as DNA: TGTGCCAGCAGTTTGGGACAGGGCTACGAGCAGTACTTC. Protein sequence: CASSLGQGYEQYF.

The chain carries TRBV10-1 and TRBJ2-7, with 12 bases identical to TRBD2. The CDR3 covers 14 residues. The germline V gene encodes CDR1 WNHNN and CDR2 SYGVQD (reference sequence). The V gene end was trimmed by 5 bases and the J gene end by 9 bases; junction bases not matched to a gene: 8. CDR3 DNA: TGCGCCAGCAGTCAGGGGACTAGCGGGTTCCCGCAGTACTTC. This codes for CASSQGTSGFPQYF.

V and J are TRBV19 and TRBJ2-7; possible D gene TRBD1, 6 bases. CDR1 and CDR2 from the germline V gene are LNHDA and SQIVND (reference sequence). V was cut by 3 bases and J by 5 bases, with 14 bases left in between. The CDR3 is 14 residues long. Here the CDR3 reads CASSMRLQGNEQYF. The CDR3 DNA is TGTGCCAGTAGTATGCGGTTACAGGGAAACGAGCAGTACTTC.